This T cell receptor beta chain was retrieved from a study of cytomegalovirus exposure and HLA in healthy donors. General study points: In vitro assays verified that a few CMV-associated chains recognized CMV antigens specifically. At a 0.05 false discovery rate, a later analysis found around 17,000 TCR beta sequences to be associated with HLA alleles. On later analysis, the bulk of CMV-associated TCR beta chains appeared to be HLA-restricted. Sequencing likely caused a cluster of highly shared sequence variants.

A word on this clone: Antigen specificity is unknown.

Use of 60 Vbeta and 13 Jbeta primers characterized the PCR. Clones were sequenced by immunoSEQ multiplex PCR, and TCRdb holds only the in-frame ones, with some missing. This repertoire includes approximately 120,000 clones. The CDR3 loop spans 16 amino acids. Trimming removed 0 bases at V and 0 bases at J, with 6 bases between. Germline loops: CDR1 MNHGY, CDR2 SAAAGT. This clonotype was sampled from a man between 35 and 55 years old in good health and CMV-seronegative. Sequenced sample: PBMCs. The chain links TRBV6-8 to TRBJ2-6; no reliable D call. DNA for the CDR3: TGTGCCAGCAGTTACTCGAGCAACTCTGGGGCCAACGTCCTGACTTTC. It is translated as CASSYSSNSGANVLTF.